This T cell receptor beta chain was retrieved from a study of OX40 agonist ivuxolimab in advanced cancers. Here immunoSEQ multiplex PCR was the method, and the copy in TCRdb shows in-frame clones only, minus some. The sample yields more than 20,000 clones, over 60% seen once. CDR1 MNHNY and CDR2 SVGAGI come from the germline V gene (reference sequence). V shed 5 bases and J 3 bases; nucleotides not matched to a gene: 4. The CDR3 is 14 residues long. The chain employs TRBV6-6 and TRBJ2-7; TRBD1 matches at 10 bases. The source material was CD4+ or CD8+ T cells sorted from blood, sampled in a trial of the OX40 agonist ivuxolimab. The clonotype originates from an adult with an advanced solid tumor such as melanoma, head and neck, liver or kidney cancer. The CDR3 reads CASSPTGGLYEQYF. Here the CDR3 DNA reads TGTGCCAGCAGTCCGACAGGGGGCCTCTACGAGCAGTACTTC.